This section outlines one T cell receptor (beta chain) sequence together with its context. V was shortened by 3 bases and J by 3 bases, with 15 bases between the two germline ends. The CDR3 sequence is 15 residues long. Germline values: CDR1 KGHSH, CDR2 LQKENI. The sample belongs to a study of blood T cell repertoires in COVID-19. At the level of the study: Acute-phase and convalescent COVID-19 samples originated in the United States, Italy and Spain.

Clones were read by immunoSEQ multiplex PCR, and TCRdb kept only the in-frame ones, dropping some. This sample yields under 250,000 clones, of which 84% are seen a single time; less than 6.5% belongs to the top ten. The TCR sequence derives from a woman in her sixties or seventies who had recovered from COVID-19. The gene calls are TRBV18 and TRBJ2-7; D call uncertain. The material sequenced was peripheral blood. CDR3 DNA sequence: TGTGCCAGCTCACCCTATTACAGACCCGACTACGAGCAGTACTTC. It specifies CASSPYYRPDYEQYF.